A selection of T cell receptor beta chains follows, all from one sample in a study of blood T cell repertoires in COVID-19. The assay was immunoSEQ multiplex PCR, and TCRdb's table has in-frame clones only and misses some. The sample records about 160,000 clones, 87% being singletons. Specimen: peripheral blood. The receptors were sampled from a woman aged 55-75 years who had recovered from COVID-19. Each CDR3 is given with its conserved first and last residue. Fields, in order: V gene, D gene, clone size, J gene, CDR3 protein, CDR3 DNA. The D gene is left open where the match is weak. Clone size is given for some rows only: seen once, a few or many times, or a class if the clone is expanded.

V: TRBV19; D: NA; size: NA; J: TRBJ1-4; CDR3: CASKRGGEDEKLFF; DNA: TGTGCCAGCAAGAGGGGAGGGGAGGATGAAAAACTGTTTTTT
V: TRBV21-1; D: NA; size: NA; J: TRBJ1-4; CDR3: CASMWTGGLGKLFF; DNA: TGTGCCAGCATGTGGACAGGGGGATTGGGAAAACTGTTTTTT
V: TRBV28; D: TRBD1; size: NA; J: TRBJ1-1; CDR3: CASRGQVGTEAFF; DNA: TGTGCCAGCAGGGGACAGGTCGGAACTGAAGCTTTCTTT
V: TRBV6-1; D: TRBD1; size: NA; J: TRBJ1-4; CDR3: CASSVTGASLSEKLFF; DNA: TGTGCCAGCAGTGTAACAGGGGCCTCCCTCAGTGAAAAACTGTTTTTT
V: TRBV19; D: NA; size: few; J: TRBJ2-3; CDR3: CASSPADTDTQYF; DNA: TGTGCCAGTAGCCCCGCGGACACAGATACGCAGTATTTT
V: TRBV5-4; D: TRBD2; size: once; J: TRBJ2-1; CDR3: CASSDSGGAKYNEQFF; DNA: TGTGCCAGCAGCGATAGCGGGGGGGCGAAGTACAATGAGCAGTTCTTC
V: TRBV27; D: TRBD1; size: NA; J: TRBJ1-2; CDR3: CASRTTGGGGYTF; DNA: TGTGCCAGCAGGACAACAGGGGGAGGTGGCTACACCTTC
V: TRBV14; D: NA; size: NA; J: TRBJ1-2; CDR3: CASSQAGELNYGYTF; DNA: TGTGCCAGCAGCCAAGCCGGGGAGCTCAACTATGGCTACACCTTC
V: TRBV6-6; D: NA; size: NA; J: TRBJ1-4; CDR3: CASTTGREWEKLFF; DNA: TGTGCCAGCACCACGGGAAGGGAGTGGGAAAAACTGTTTTTT
V: TRBV10-2; D: NA; size: NA; J: TRBJ1-5; CDR3: CASSHSYSNQPQHF; DNA: TGCGCCAGCAGTCACAGCTATAGCAATCAGCCCCAGCATTTT
V: TRBV7-8; D: NA; size: NA; J: TRBJ1-3; CDR3: CASSLGGSGNTIYF; DNA: TGTGCCAGCAGCTTAGGAGGGTCTGGAAACACCATATATTTT
V: TRBV28; D: NA; size: NA; J: TRBJ1-3; CDR3: CASSSNRAIYF; DNA: TGTGCCAGCAGTTCGAACCGGGCCATATATTTT
V: TRBV13; D: NA; size: once; J: TRBJ2-2; CDR3: CASSRSGALDTGELFF; DNA: TGTGCCAGCAGCCGTTCAGGGGCGCTGGACACCGGGGAGCTGTTTTTT
V: TRBV11-3; D: NA; size: many; J: TRBJ1-2; CDR3: CASRLIRGPQAGYTF; DNA: TGTGCCAGCAGACTCATACGTGGCCCCCAGGCGGGCTACACCTTC
V: TRBV2; D: NA; size: NA; J: TRBJ1-5; CDR3: CASGLGRTPQHF; DNA: TGTGCCAGCGGCTTGGGGCGTACGCCCCAGCATTTT
V: TRBV18; D: TRBD1; size: NA; J: TRBJ2-5; CDR3: CASSPRTGWETQYF; DNA: TGTGCCAGCTCACCAAGGACAGGTTGGGAGACCCAGTACTTC
V: TRBV14; D: TRBD1; size: few; J: TRBJ2-1; CDR3: CASSRRQGSYNEQFF; DNA: TGTGCCAGCAGCCGTCGACAGGGGTCCTACAATGAGCAGTTCTTC
V: TRBV5-6; D: NA; size: NA; J: TRBJ1-1; CDR3: CASRYTPTKEAFF; DNA: TGTGCCAGCAGGTACACACCCACGAAGGAAGCTTTCTTT
V: TRBV6-1; D: NA; size: NA; J: TRBJ2-7; CDR3: CASSEVGDSYEQYF; DNA: TGTGCCAGCAGTGAAGTAGGGGACTCCTACGAGCAGTACTTC
V: TRBV10-3; D: NA; size: few; J: TRBJ1-5; CDR3: CAISTSPVDQPQHF; DNA: TGTGCCATCAGTACCAGTCCCGTTGATCAGCCCCAGCATTTT
V: TRBV19; D: NA; size: NA; J: TRBJ1-3; CDR3: CASSRDSGNTIYF; DNA: TGTGCCAGTTCCAGGGACTCTGGAAACACCATATATTTT
V: TRBV7-2; D: NA; size: NA; J: TRBJ1-6; CDR3: CASSARGPNSPLHF; DNA: TGTGCCAGCAGCGCAAGGGGTCCTAATTCACCCCTCCACTTT
V: TRBV24-1; D: NA; size: few; J: TRBJ2-3; CDR3: CATSDSDGPGDTQYF; DNA: TGTGCCACCAGTGATTCTGACGGCCCGGGAGATACGCAGTATTTT
V: TRBV29-1; D: NA; size: NA; J: TRBJ2-5; CDR3: CSVRVVGSGETQYF; DNA: TGCAGCGTTCGGGTCGTGGGGAGTGGAGAGACCCAGTACTTC
V: TRBV27; D: TRBD1; size: NA; J: TRBJ1-2; CDR3: CASRTGGGSGYTF; DNA: TGTGCCAGCCGGACAGGGGGAGGCTCTGGCTACACCTTC
V: TRBV28; D: NA; size: NA; J: TRBJ2-7; CDR3: CASTPGGPYEQYF; DNA: TGTGCCAGCACCCCAGGGGGGCCCTACGAGCAGTACTTC
V: TRBV3-1/TRBV3-2; D: TRBD1; size: NA; J: TRBJ2-5; CDR3: CASSHGQGAGTQYF; DNA: TGTGCCAGCAGCCACGGACAGGGGGCTGGGACCCAGTACTTC
V: TRBV2; D: NA; size: NA; J: TRBJ1-2; CDR3: CASSEGGVGGSGYTF; DNA: TGTGCCAGCAGTGAAGGCGGCGTCGGAGGTAGTGGCTACACCTTC
V: TRBV5-1; D: TRBD2; size: NA; J: TRBJ2-3; CDR3: CASSLASGGASDTQYF; DNA: TGCGCCAGCAGCTTGGCTTCCGGGGGGGCCTCAGATACGCAGTATTTT
V: TRBV29-1; D: NA; size: NA; J: TRBJ1-2; CDR3: CSVERPSTNYGYTF; DNA: TGCAGCGTTGAGCGGCCGTCGACTAACTATGGCTACACCTTC
V: TRBV6-5; D: TRBD1; size: NA; J: TRBJ2-7; CDR3: CASTGTGAYEQYF; DNA: TGTGCCAGTACCGGGACAGGGGCCTACGAGCAGTACTTC
V: TRBV28; D: NA; size: NA; J: TRBJ1-2; CDR3: CASTSSGNYGYTF; DNA: TGTGCCAGCACCTCTTCGGGGAACTATGGCTACACCTTC
V: TRBV19; D: NA; size: NA; J: TRBJ2-3; CDR3: CASSLTSQGRADTQYF; DNA: TGTGCCAGTAGTTTAACATCCCAGGGGAGGGCAGATACGCAGTATTTT
V: TRBV5-1; D: NA; size: NA; J: TRBJ1-1; CDR3: CASSLDRPNTEAFF; DNA: TGCGCCAGCAGCTTGGACAGGCCGAACACTGAAGCTTTCTTT
V: TRBV30; D: NA; size: NA; J: TRBJ2-7; CDR3: CAFSGDGEQYF; DNA: TGTGCCTTCTCAGGGGACGGTGAGCAGTACTTC
V: TRBV28; D: NA; size: NA; J: TRBJ2-3; CDR3: CASSTEGSTDTQYF; DNA: TGTGCCAGCAGCACGGAGGGATCCACAGATACGCAGTATTTT
V: TRBV5-4; D: NA; size: NA; J: TRBJ2-7; CDR3: CASSLLAPSGYEQYF; DNA: TGTGCCAGCAGCTTGTTAGCCCCCTCTGGATACGAGCAGTACTTC
V: TRBV5-1; D: TRBD1; size: NA; J: TRBJ1-1; CDR3: CASRPGEGQGNTEAFF; DNA: TGCGCCAGCAGGCCTGGAGAGGGACAGGGAAACACTGAAGCTTTCTTT
V: TRBV7-3; D: NA; size: NA; J: TRBJ1-1; CDR3: CASSPRRGAEAFF; DNA: TGTGCCAGCAGCCCACGTCGGGGGGCTGAAGCTTTCTTT
V: TRBV7-3; D: NA; size: NA; J: TRBJ2-2; CDR3: CASSPEGDHGELFF; DNA: TGTGCCAGCAGCCCAGAGGGGGATCACGGGGAGCTGTTTTTT
V: TRBV5-8; D: TRBD1; size: NA; J: TRBJ2-5; CDR3: CASSFAGGETQYF; DNA: TGTGCCAGCAGCTTCGCAGGGGGCGAGACCCAGTACTTC
V: TRBV28; D: NA; size: NA; J: TRBJ1-1; CDR3: CASSRGGNTEAFF; DNA: TGTGCCAGCAGCAGAGGAGGGAACACTGAAGCTTTCTTT
V: TRBV19; D: TRBD1; size: once; J: TRBJ2-7; CDR3: CASSGDRGYEQYF; DNA: TGTGCCAGTAGTGGGGACAGGGGCTACGAGCAGTACTTC
V: TRBV18; D: TRBD2; size: NA; J: TRBJ2-1; CDR3: CASSPSSGGANEQFF; DNA: TGTGCCAGCTCACCCTCTAGCGGGGGGGCCAATGAGCAGTTCTTC
V: TRBV20-1; D: TRBD2; size: NA; J: TRBJ2-1; CDR3: CSASWRGSYNEQFF; DNA: TGCAGTGCTAGTTGGCGGGGGTCGTACAATGAGCAGTTCTTC
V: TRBV28; D: TRBD1; size: once; J: TRBJ2-7; CDR3: CASSPGGGQGTYEQYF; DNA: TGTGCCAGCAGTCCCGGTGGGGGACAGGGGACCTACGAGCAGTACTTC
V: TRBV19; D: TRBD1; size: NA; J: TRBJ2-2; CDR3: CASSPGQGYTGELFF; DNA: TGTGCCAGTAGTCCGGGACAGGGTTACACCGGGGAGCTGTTTTTT
V: TRBV7-9; D: TRBD1; size: NA; J: TRBJ2-5; CDR3: CASSLGTAQETQYF; DNA: TGTGCCAGCAGCTTGGGGACAGCTCAAGAGACCCAGTACTTC
V: TRBV6-5; D: NA; size: NA; J: TRBJ2-7; CDR3: CASSPRYTSYEQYF; DNA: TGTGCCAGCAGTCCCAGGTATACGTCCTACGAGCAGTACTTC
V: TRBV6-1; D: NA; size: once; J: TRBJ1-3; CDR3: CASSEGQSYSGNTIYF; DNA: TGTGCCAGCAGTGAAGGACAGTCCTACTCTGGAAACACCATATATTTT
V: TRBV5-8; D: NA; size: NA; J: TRBJ1-4; CDR3: CASSSWGGHANEKLFF; DNA: TGTGCCAGCAGCTCCTGGGGGGGACACGCTAATGAAAAACTGTTTTTT
V: TRBV5-4; D: TRBD1; size: NA; J: TRBJ2-2; CDR3: CASSQGQGFTGELFF; DNA: TGTGCCAGCAGCCAAGGACAGGGGTTCACCGGGGAGCTGTTTTTT
V: TRBV28; D: TRBD2; size: NA; J: TRBJ2-1; CDR3: CASSLTSGGPYNEQFF; DNA: TGTGCCAGCAGTTTAACTAGCGGGGGACCCTACAATGAGCAGTTCTTC
V: TRBV5-4; D: TRBD2; size: NA; J: TRBJ2-5; CDR3: CASSSTGGAGQETQYF; DNA: TGTGCCAGCAGCTCCACCGGGGGGGCCGGTCAAGAGACCCAGTACTTC
V: TRBV30; D: NA; size: NA; J: TRBJ1-1; CDR3: CAWEAGAVTEAFF; DNA: TGTGCCTGGGAAGCAGGGGCGGTCACTGAAGCTTTCTTT
V: TRBV7-2; D: TRBD1; size: NA; J: TRBJ2-7; CDR3: CASSLAGGDRGYEQYF; DNA: TGTGCCAGCAGCTTAGCGGGGGGGGACAGGGGCTACGAGCAGTACTTC
V: TRBV6-1; D: NA; size: NA; J: TRBJ2-5; CDR3: CASSDQGGETQYF; DNA: TGTGCCAGCAGTGACCAGGGTGGGGAGACCCAGTACTTC